What follows are 31 T cell receptor beta chains derived from one specimen sequenced in a study of T cell repertoires in cytomegalovirus infection. TCRdb itself ran the reads through MiXCR, one entry per CDR3 protein. The sample carries about 600,000 distinct CDR3 sequences, about 24% recorded once. The material sequenced was CD8+ T cells from PBMCs. These receptor sequences come from a human donor in good health (CMV status not recorded). Some clones in this sample may be carry-over from other donors' samples.

The table lists this clonotype with many counts. The chain combines TRBV12-3 or TRBV12-4 with TRBJ2-1, with a possible D match to TRBD2 (6 bases). CDR3 length: 13 residues. Trimming removed 5 bases from V and 3 bases from J, with 8 bases in between. The CDR3, as DNA: TGTGCCAGCAGTGGGGAGGTCTACAATGAGCAGTTCTTC. This translates into CASSGEVYNEQFF.

This clonotype was counted at least ten times. The chain employs TRBV7-8 and TRBJ2-3; 7 positions agree with TRBD2. This CDR3 region has 13 residues. From germline, CDR1 is SGHVS and CDR2 FQNEAQ. The J segment lost 6 bases and the V segment lost 5 bases, leaving 5 bases of the junction unmatched. The CDR3 nucleotides are TGTGCCAGCAGCCCCTGGGGAGGGGATACGCAGTATTTT. Residues: CASSPWGGDTQYF.

Only a few counts were recorded for this clonotype. The chain uses TRBV2 and TRBJ1-3; D gene ambiguous. V lost 2 bases and J lost 0, with 11 bases in between. Germline V CDR1 and CDR2: SNHLY, FYNNEI. The length of the CDR3 is 16 residues. CDR3 nucleotides: TGTGCCAGCAGTGAAACCCATCTAAGCTCTGGAAACACCATATATTTT. Protein product: CASSETHLSSGNTIYF.

Many counts were recorded for this clonotype. The chain employs TRBV29-1 and TRBJ2-1; 12 bases are shared with TRBD1. The CDR3 contains 14 residues. The V gene's germline CDR1 is SQVTM and CDR2 ANQGSEA. V shed 3 bases, J shed 7 bases, and the junction held 4 bases outside the gene matches. CDR3 DNA sequence: TGCAGCGTTGATGGGACAGGGGGCGGGAATGAGCAGTTCTTC. Encoded protein: CSVDGTGGGNEQFF.

This clonotype was seen more than once but under ten times. This rearrangement joins TRBV12-3 or TRBV12-4 to TRBJ2-7; D unresolved. Trimming removed 3 bases at V and 3 bases at J, with 9 bases between. The length of the CDR3 is 13 residues. CDR3 sequence reads: CASSFSDLYEQYF. The CDR3 coding sequence is TGTGCCAGCAGTTTTTCAGATCTCTACGAGCAGTACTTC.

About this clonotype itself: Germline and junction disagree at one end, which may indicate a read error. CDR3 in amino acids: CASSSGTGTTF. For the CDR3, the DNA is TGTGCCAGCAGTTCCGGGACAGGGACCACCTTC. V gene TRBV7-9 combines with J gene TRBJ2-1, with 9 nucleotides matching TRBD1. This CDR3 is 11 amino acids long. Germline CDR1 is SEHNR and CDR2 is FQNEAQ (reference sequence).

The chain employs TRBV20-1 and TRBJ2-1, with D perhaps matching TRBD1 (6 bases). The germline V and J ends were trimmed by 7 bases and 7 bases, with 14 bases remaining between them. Germline CDR1 is DFQATT and CDR2 is SNEGSKA (reference sequence). The CDR3 length is 12 residues. The CDR3 nucleotides are TGCAGTGTCCAGGGGCAAGCGAATGAGCAGTTCTTC. It yields the protein CSVQGQANEQFF.

This clonotype came up a few times. CDR3 in amino acids: CASLNGELFF. In nucleotides, the CDR3 is TGTGCCAGCCTGAACGGGGAGCTGTTTTTT. V is TRBV28 and J is TRBJ2-2, with D uncertain. The V and J ends lost 8 bases and 7 bases respectively, with 5 bases between them. This CDR3 is 10 amino acids long. Germline CDR1 and CDR2: MDHEN and SYDVKM.

This clonotype was detected only a few times. The V gene is TRBV20-1, the J gene TRBJ2-2; D not resolved. The germline V gene has CDR1 DFQATT and CDR2 SNEGSKA (reference sequence). V was cut by 2 bases and J by 1 base, with 14 bases left in between. CDR3 size: 16 residues. The CDR3 here is CSARYREWVNTGELFF. CDR3 DNA: TGCAGTGCTAGATACCGCGAATGGGTGAACACCGGGGAGCTGTTTTTT.

This clonotype came up a few times. This chain joins TRBV6-5 and TRBJ2-1, with unresolved D. V was cut by 5 bases and J by 3 bases, with 2 bases left in between. Germline V gene data show CDR1 as MNHEY and CDR2 as SVGAGI. The CDR3 has 11 residues. Written as DNA, the CDR3 is TGTGCCAGCAGTAACTACAATGAGCAGTTCTTC. Residues: CASSNYNEQFF.

This clonotype was observed a single time. Since a much larger clone is just one base distant, this may be a read error. The chain employs TRBV6-2 or TRBV6-3 and TRBJ1-1; 9 positions match TRBD1. Germline assignment: CDR1 MNHEY and CDR2 SVGEGT. The CDR3 spans 16 residues. The CDR3 spells CACSYWTGERNTEAFF. CDR3 bases: TGTGCCTGCAGTTATTGGACAGGGGAAAGGAACACTGAAGCTTTCTTT.

This clonotype has a handful of counts. The chain combines TRBV6-6 with TRBJ2-3; no clear D. Per germline, CDR1 MNHNY and CDR2 SVGAGI (reference sequence). This CDR3 region has 14 residues. V was shortened by 2 bases and J by 5 bases, with 11 bases between the two germline ends. As DNA, the CDR3 is TGTGCCAGCAGTTACGAAGGGTACCTAGATACGCAGTATTTT. The encoded protein is CASSYEGYLDTQYF.

This clonotype occurred many times. CDR3 coding DNA: TGTGCCAGCAGTTTTTCAGGACAGGTCAACACTGAAGCTTTCTTT. This gives the protein CASSFSGQVNTEAFF. V is TRBV12-3 or TRBV12-4 and J is TRBJ1-1; 7 nucleotides agree with TRBD1. Trimming at V came to 3 bases and at J to 2 bases, leaving 6 bases not matched to a gene. The CDR3 sequence is 15 residues long.

This clonotype was counted a few times. This rearrangement joins TRBV10-3 to TRBJ1-4; tentative D call: TRBD1 (5 bases). The CDR3 contains 14 residues. V was shortened by 3 bases and J by 7 bases, with 12 bases between the two germline ends. The V gene's germline CDR1 is ENHRY and CDR2 SYGVKD. The CDR3 region is CAISENRQGEKLFF. In DNA form, the CDR3 reads TGTGCCATCAGTGAAAACCGCCAGGGTGAAAAACTGTTTTTT.

This clonotype was seen repeatedly, ten times or more. The chain is built from TRBV7-2 and TRBJ2-2; no definite D call. The length of the CDR3 is 13 residues. The V end lost 6 bases, the J end lost 5 bases, and 10 bases lay between the germline ends. Germline V gene lookup returns CDR1 SGHTA and CDR2 FQGNSA. CDR3 coding DNA: TGTGCCAGCAGGGGGTGGAGAACCGGGGAGCTGTTTTTT. It yields the protein CASRGWRTGELFF.

The genes are TRBV14 and TRBJ1-2; D is unclear. V lost 4 bases to trimming and J lost 1 base, with 13 bases between them. CDR1 and CDR2 (germline): SGHDN, FVKESK. This CDR3 comprises 15 residues. CDR3 sequence reads: CASSPYANHNYGYTF. The CDR3 nucleotides read TGTGCCAGCAGCCCCTACGCCAATCATAACTATGGCTACACCTTC.

This clonotype occurred a few times. The chain uses TRBV7-8 and TRBJ2-2; TRBD1 is a possible D gene (5 bases). The V gene's germline CDR1 is SGHVS and CDR2 FQNEAQ. The CDR3 runs 15 residues. The germline V and J ends were trimmed by 6 bases and 3 bases, with 14 bases remaining between them. The CDR3 nucleotides are TGTGCCAGCAGGCGGCAGGGTGGATACACCGGGGAGCTGTTTTTT. Its translation is CASRRQGGYTGELFF.

This chain connects TRBV11-1 to TRBJ2-1; D call uncertain. Trimming left V 5 bases short and J 7 bases short, with 9 bases between. From germline, CDR1 is SGHAT and CDR2 FQDESV (reference sequence). The CDR3 runs to 12 residues. The CDR3: CASSPRRNEQFF. The CDR3 DNA sequence: TGTGCCAGCAGCCCAAGGCGTAATGAGCAGTTCTTC.

The J gene is TRBJ1-1, the V gene TRBV6-6, with 8 bases identical to TRBD1. V lost 5 bases, J lost 8 bases, and 10 bases stayed unmatched. Looked up from germline, CDR1 is MNHNY and CDR2 is SVGAGI (reference sequence). The CDR3 contains 14 residues. CDR3 sequence: CASSHGTGGAEAFF. The CDR3 nucleotides are TGTGCCAGCAGTCACGGGACAGGAGGTGCAGAAGCTTTCTTT.

The V and J genes are TRBV27 and TRBJ2-5; D perhaps matches TRBD2 (7 bases). Germline V CDR1 and CDR2: MNHEY, SMNVEV (reference sequence). V shed 6 bases and J shed 5 bases, with 16 bases lying between them. The CDR3 has 14 residues. The CDR3 reads CASRGGGARETQYF. CDR3 bases: TGTGCCAGCAGGGGAGGGGGGGCCCGTGAGACCCAGTACTTC.

This clonotype turned up a few times. The gene calls are TRBV7-9 and TRBJ2-1; 7 bases fit TRBD1. Losses at the gene ends were 2 bases for V and 7 bases for J; bases not matched to a gene: 5. Germline CDR1 and CDR2: SEHNR and FQNEAQ (reference sequence). CDR3 length: 14 amino acids. The CDR3 here is CASSLTDRNNEQFF. The CDR3 bases are TGTGCCAGCAGCTTAACGGACAGGAATAATGAGCAGTTCTTC.

CDR3 sequence: CSARQAMDYEQYF. In nucleotides, the CDR3 is TGCAGTGCGAGACAGGCGATGGACTACGAGCAGTACTTC. The genes are TRBV20-1 and TRBJ2-7; a possible D gene is TRBD1 (6 bases). Trimming pared 6 bases from V and 3 bases from J, leaving 15 bases between. CDR3 size: 13 residues. From germline, CDR1 is DFQATT and CDR2 SNEGSKA (reference sequence).

J is TRBJ2-3 and V is TRBV7-9, with D unresolved. Germline V gene lookup returns CDR1 SEHNR and CDR2 FQNEAQ (reference sequence). This CDR3 region has 10 residues. The V end lost 2 bases, the J end lost 7 bases, and 1 base lay between the germline ends. The CDR3: CASSLYTQYF. The CDR3 nucleotides read TGTGCCAGCAGCTTATATACGCAGTATTTT.

This sequence joins TRBV29-1 and TRBJ2-5; 12 nucleotides line up with TRBD2. The CDR3 runs 16 residues. The germline CDR1 and CDR2 sequences are SQVTM and ANQGSEA. J lost 5 bases, V lost 1 base, and 8 bases had no gene match. As DNA, the CDR3 is TGCAGCGTTGAAGGTCTAGCGGGGGGGCCCCGGGAGACCCAGTACTTC. This sequence encodes CSVEGLAGGPRETQYF. The whole variable domain, filled in from reference TRBV29-1 and TRBJ2-5, reads SAVISQKPSRDICQRGTSLTIQCQVDSQVTMMFWYRQQPGQSLTLIATANQGSEATYESGFVIDKFPISRPNLTFSTLTVSNMSPEDSSIYLCSVEGLAGGPRETQYFGPGTRLLVL.

The J gene is TRBJ2-7, the V gene TRBV5-1; D may be TRBD2 (5 bases). CDR3 length: 14 residues. The germline gives CDR1 SGHRS, CDR2 YFSETQ. V dropped 0 bases and J dropped 1 base, with 8 bases sitting between them. This CDR3 reads CASSLEPGSYEQYV. The CDR3 coding sequence is TGCGCCAGCAGCTTGGAGCCGGGATCCTACGAGCAGTACGTC.

The chain links TRBV14 to TRBJ2-1; D possibly corresponds to TRBD2 (6 bases). V was clipped by 4 bases and J by 7 bases, with 17 bases between them. The germline gives CDR1 SGHDN, CDR2 FVKESK. CDR3 length equals 15 residues. The CDR3 loop reads CASSRTGDGVNEQFF. CDR3 DNA: TGTGCCAGCAGCCGGACGGGAGATGGGGTGAATGAGCAGTTCTTC.

The rearrangement uses TRBV10-3 and TRBJ1-5, with 7 bases that match TRBD1. The CDR3 is made up of 16 amino acids. Germline CDR1 and CDR2: ENHRY and SYGVKD. V lost 0 bases and J lost 0; bases outside the gene matches: 2. In nucleotides, the CDR3 is TGTGCCATCAGTGAGTCTGGGACAGATAGCAATCAGCCCCAGCATTTT. This codes for CAISESGTDSNQPQHF.

The chain links TRBV19 to TRBJ2-5; D may be TRBD1 (6 bases). The germline V gene has CDR1 LNHDA and CDR2 SQIVND (reference sequence). Trimming cost V 5 bases and J 4 bases, with 14 bases left between them. The CDR3 consists of 14 residues. The CDR3 DNA is TGTGCCAGTAGTTCACTACAGGGTCCAGAGACCCAGTACTTC. Translated, it gives CASSSLQGPETQYF.

V usage is TRBV7-9 and J usage is TRBJ2-7, with TRBD1 matching over 7 bases. With 6 bases clipped from V and 2 bases from J, the junction kept 7 bases outside the gene matches. This CDR3 has 14 residues. CDR1 is SEHNR, CDR2 FQNEAQ, per germline (reference sequence). The CDR3 sequence: CASRGTVNPYEQYV. The DNA of the CDR3 is TGTGCCAGCAGGGGGACAGTTAATCCCTACGAGCAGTACGTC.

The J gene is TRBJ2-1, the V gene TRBV28, with D perhaps matching TRBD2 (7 bases). Germline lookup yields CDR1 MDHEN and CDR2 SYDVKM. V lost 8 bases to trimming and J lost 2 bases, with 19 bases between them. CDR3 size: 16 residues. Here the CDR3 reads CASWPRGHQAYNEQFF. In DNA form, the CDR3 reads TGTGCCAGCTGGCCGCGGGGGCACCAAGCCTACAATGAGCAGTTCTTC.

There are many counts of this clonotype. The V call is TRBV7-9, the J call TRBJ2-1, with D perhaps being TRBD1 or TRBD2 (6 bases each). Looked up from germline, CDR1 is SEHNR and CDR2 is FQNEAQ (reference sequence). The V end was cut by 1 base, the J end by 9 bases, with 19 bases between. The CDR3 contains 16 residues. The CDR3 region is CASSLGGGGIMAEQFF. CDR3 coding DNA: TGTGCCAGCAGCTTAGGCGGAGGGGGTATTATGGCTGAGCAGTTCTTC.